This TCR beta chain was identified during a study of shared clonotypes between healthy human individuals. Healthy adults negative for HIV, lacking recent acute infections or vaccinations, served as donors. Genomic DNA for unsorted samples was obtained from tens of millions of PBMCs. The run depth of the assay was deep. The table came from immunoSEQ multiplex PCR; TCRdb's copy has only in-frame clones and leaves some out. The repertoire holds fewer than 500,000 clones, with about 80% as singletons. The CDR3 loop spans 17 amino acids. CDR1 is SGHVS, CDR2 FQNEAQ, per germline. The V and J ends lost 0 bases and 2 bases respectively, with 17 bases between them.

The material sequenced was PBMCs. The chain couples TRBV7-8 to TRBJ2-7; D may correspond to TRBD1 or TRBD2 (6 bases each). The receptor was derived from a woman in her thirties or forties in good health. Some clones in this sample may be carry-over from other donors' samples. The CDR3 loop reads CASSLAGGGRAAYEQYF. Written as DNA, the CDR3 is TGTGCCAGCAGCTTAGCGGGGGGCGGTAGGGCTGCCTACGAGCAGTACTTC.